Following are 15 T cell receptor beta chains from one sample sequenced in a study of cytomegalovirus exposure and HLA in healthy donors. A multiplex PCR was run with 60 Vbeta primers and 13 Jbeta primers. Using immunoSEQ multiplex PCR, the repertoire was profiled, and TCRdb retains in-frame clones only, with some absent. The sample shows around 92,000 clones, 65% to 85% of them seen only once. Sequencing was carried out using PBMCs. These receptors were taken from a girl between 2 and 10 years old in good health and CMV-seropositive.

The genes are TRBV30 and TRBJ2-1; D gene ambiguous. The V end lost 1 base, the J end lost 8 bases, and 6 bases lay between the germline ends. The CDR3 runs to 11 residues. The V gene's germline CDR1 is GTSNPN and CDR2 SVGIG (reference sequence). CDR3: CAWSDGYEQFF. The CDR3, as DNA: TGTGCCTGGAGTGACGGGTATGAGCAGTTCTTC.

The CDR3 nucleotides read TGTGCCAGCAGCGGACAGGGGGGTAGCAATCAGCCCCAGCATTTT. It yields the protein CASSGQGGSNQPQHF. The chain combines TRBV6-5 with TRBJ1-5; 10 positions match TRBD1. Unmatched junction bases numbered 2, after V lost 6 bases and J lost 0 bases. This CDR3 is 15 amino acids long. The germline gives CDR1 MNHEY, CDR2 SVGAGI.

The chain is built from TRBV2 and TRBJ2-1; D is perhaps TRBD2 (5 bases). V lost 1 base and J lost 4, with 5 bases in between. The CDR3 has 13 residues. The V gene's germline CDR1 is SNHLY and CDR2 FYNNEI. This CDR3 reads CASSEGGYNEQFF. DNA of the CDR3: TGTGCCAGCAGTGAAGGAGGGTACAATGAGCAGTTCTTC.

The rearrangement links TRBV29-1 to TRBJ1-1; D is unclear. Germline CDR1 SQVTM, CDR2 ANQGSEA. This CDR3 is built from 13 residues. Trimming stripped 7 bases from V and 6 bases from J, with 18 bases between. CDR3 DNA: TGCAGCGCCGCGACGGGGTTGAGGGCTGAAGCTTTCTTT. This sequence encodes CSAATGLRAEAFF.

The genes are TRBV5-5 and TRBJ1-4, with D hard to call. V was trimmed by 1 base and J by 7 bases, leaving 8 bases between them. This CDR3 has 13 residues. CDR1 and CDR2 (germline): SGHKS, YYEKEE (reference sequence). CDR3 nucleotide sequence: TGTGCCAGCAGCTTGTATCCCAGTGAAAAACTGTTTTTT. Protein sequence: CASSLYPSEKLFF.

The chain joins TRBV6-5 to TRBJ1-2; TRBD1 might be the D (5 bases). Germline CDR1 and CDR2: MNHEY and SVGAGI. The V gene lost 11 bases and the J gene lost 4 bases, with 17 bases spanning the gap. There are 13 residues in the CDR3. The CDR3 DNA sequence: TGTGCCTCCAGCGGGGCAGGCTTCTATGGCTACACCTTC. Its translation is CASSGAGFYGYTF.

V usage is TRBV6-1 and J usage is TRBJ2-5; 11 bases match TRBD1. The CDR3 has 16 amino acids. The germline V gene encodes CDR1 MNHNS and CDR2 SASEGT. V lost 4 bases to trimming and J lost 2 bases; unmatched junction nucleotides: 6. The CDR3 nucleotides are TGTGCCAGCAGTGGGACAGGGGGCTGGGGACAAGAGACCCAGTACTTC. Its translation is CASSGTGGWGQETQYF.

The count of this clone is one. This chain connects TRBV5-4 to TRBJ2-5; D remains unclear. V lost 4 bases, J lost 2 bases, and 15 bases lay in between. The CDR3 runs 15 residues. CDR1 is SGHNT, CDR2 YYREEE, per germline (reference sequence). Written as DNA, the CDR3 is TGTGCCAGCAGCGCCGACGGAGCATCTCAAGAGACCCAGTACTTC. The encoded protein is CASSADGASQETQYF. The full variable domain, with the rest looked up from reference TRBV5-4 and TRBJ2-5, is ETGVTQSPTHLIKTRGQQVTLRCSSQSGHNTVSWYQQALGQGPQFIFQYYREEENGRGNFPPRFSGLQFPNYSSELNVNALELDDSALYLCASSADGASQETQYFGPGTRLLVL.

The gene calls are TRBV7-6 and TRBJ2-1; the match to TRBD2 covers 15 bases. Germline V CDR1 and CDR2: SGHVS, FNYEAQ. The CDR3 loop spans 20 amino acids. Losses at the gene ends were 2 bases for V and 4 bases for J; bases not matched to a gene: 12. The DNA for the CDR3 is TGTGCCAGCAGCTTAACCGGGACTAGCGGGAGGCCCACATGGTACAATGAGCAGTTCTTC. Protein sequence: CASSLTGTSGRPTWYNEQFF.

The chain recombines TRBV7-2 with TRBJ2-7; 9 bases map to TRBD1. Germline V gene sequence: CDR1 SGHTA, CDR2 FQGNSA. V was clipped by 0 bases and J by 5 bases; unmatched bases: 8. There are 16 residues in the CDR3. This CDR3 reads CASSLAAGQGGHEQYF. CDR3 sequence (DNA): TGTGCCAGCAGCTTAGCGGCGGGACAGGGCGGGCACGAGCAGTACTTC.

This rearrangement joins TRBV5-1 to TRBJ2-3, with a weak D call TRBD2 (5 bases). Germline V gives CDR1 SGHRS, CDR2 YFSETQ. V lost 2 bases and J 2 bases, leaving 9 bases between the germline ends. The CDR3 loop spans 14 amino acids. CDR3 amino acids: CASSLAEPTDTQYF. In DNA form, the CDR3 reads TGCGCCAGCAGCTTAGCGGAGCCCACAGATACGCAGTATTTT. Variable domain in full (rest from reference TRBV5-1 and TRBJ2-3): KAGVTQTPRYLIKTRGQQVTLSCSPISGHRSVSWYQQTPGQGLQFLFEYFSETQRNKGNFPGRFSGRQFSNSRSEMNVSTLELGDSALYLCASSLAEPTDTQYFGPGTRLTVL.

CDR3 sequence reads: CASSPPRDRQQETQYF. For the CDR3, the DNA is TGTGCCAGCAGCCCCCCGAGGGACAGACAGCAAGAGACCCAGTACTTC. The gene calls are TRBV7-9 and TRBJ2-5, with 7 positions matching TRBD1. The junction had 11 bases not matched to a gene; V was cut back by 5 bases and J by 2 bases. The germline gives CDR1 SEHNR, CDR2 FQNEAQ (reference sequence). This CDR3 spans 16 amino acids.

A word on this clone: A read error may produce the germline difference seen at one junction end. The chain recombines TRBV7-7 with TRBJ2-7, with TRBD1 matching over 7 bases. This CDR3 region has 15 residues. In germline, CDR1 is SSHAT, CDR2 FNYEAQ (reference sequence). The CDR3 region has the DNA TGTGCTAGCAGCTTACCGGGACAGTACTCCTACGAGCAGTACTTC. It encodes CASSLPGQYSYEQYF.

The CDR3 sequence: CASTKPRGYGYTF. CDR3 nucleotides: TGTGCCAGCACCAAACCCCGGGGATATGGCTACACCTTC. J is TRBJ1-2 and V is TRBV7-2; no definite D call. V lost 7 bases to trimming and J lost 5 bases, with 14 bases between them. The CDR3 is 13 amino acids. Germline V gives CDR1 SGHTA, CDR2 FQGNSA. The full variable domain, rest sourced from reference TRBV7-2 and TRBJ1-2, is GAGVSQSPSNKVTEKGKDVELRCDPISGHTALYWYRQSLGQGLEFLIYFQGNSAPDKSGLPSDRFSAERTGGSVSTLTIQRTQQEDSAVYLCASTKPRGYGYTFGSGTRLTVV.

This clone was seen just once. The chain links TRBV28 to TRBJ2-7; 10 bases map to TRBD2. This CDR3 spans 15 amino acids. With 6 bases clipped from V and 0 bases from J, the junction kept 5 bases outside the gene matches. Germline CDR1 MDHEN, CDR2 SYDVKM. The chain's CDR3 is CASRLAGLSSYEQYF. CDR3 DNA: TGTGCCAGCAGACTAGCGGGGCTGAGCTCCTACGAGCAGTACTTC.